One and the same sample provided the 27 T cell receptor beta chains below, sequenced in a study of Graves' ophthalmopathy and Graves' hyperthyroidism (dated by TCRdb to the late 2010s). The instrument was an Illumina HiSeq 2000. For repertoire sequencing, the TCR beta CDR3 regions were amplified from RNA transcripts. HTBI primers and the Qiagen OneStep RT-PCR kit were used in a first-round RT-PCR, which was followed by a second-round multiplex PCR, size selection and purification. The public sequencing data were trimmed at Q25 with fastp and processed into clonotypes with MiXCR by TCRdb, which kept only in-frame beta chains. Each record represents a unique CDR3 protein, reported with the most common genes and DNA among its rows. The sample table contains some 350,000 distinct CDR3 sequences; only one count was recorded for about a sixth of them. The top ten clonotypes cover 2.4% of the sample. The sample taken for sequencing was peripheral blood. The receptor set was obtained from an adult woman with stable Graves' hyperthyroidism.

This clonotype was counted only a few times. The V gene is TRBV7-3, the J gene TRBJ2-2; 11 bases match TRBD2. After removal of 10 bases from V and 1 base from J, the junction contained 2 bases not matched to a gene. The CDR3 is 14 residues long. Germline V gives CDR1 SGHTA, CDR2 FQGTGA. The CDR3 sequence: CATGTSGNTGELFF. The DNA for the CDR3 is TGTGCCACAGGGACTAGCGGGAACACCGGGGAGCTGTTTTTT.

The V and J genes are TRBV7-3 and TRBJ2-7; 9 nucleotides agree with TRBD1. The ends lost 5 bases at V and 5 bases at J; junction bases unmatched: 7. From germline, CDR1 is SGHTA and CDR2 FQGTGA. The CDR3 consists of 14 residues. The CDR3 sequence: CASSRGTGSNEQYF. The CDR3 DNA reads TGTGCCAGCAGCCGCGGGACAGGGTCCAACGAGCAGTACTTC.

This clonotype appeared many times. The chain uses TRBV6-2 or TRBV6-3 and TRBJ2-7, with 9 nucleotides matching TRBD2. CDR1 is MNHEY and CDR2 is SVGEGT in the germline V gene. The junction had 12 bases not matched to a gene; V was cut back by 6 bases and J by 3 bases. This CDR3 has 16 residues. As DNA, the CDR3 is TGTGCCAGCAGCTCCCTTCGTAGCGGGAGTATCTACGAGCAGTACTTC. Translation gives CASSSLRSGSIYEQYF.

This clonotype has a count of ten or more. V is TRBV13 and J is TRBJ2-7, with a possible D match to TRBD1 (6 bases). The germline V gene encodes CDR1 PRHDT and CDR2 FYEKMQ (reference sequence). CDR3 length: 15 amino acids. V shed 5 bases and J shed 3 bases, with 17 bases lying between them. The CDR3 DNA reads TGTGCCAGCAGCCAGATGACAGGAAAAATCTACGAGCAGTACTTC. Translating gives CASSQMTGKIYEQYF.

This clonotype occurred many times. This chain's CDR3 is CASSPSGGGEGETQYF. CDR3 sequence (DNA): TGTGCCAGCAGTCCCTCCGGGGGAGGCGAGGGGGAGACCCAGTACTTC. The chain has TRBV6-5 and TRBJ2-5, with a weak D call TRBD2 (6 bases). Per germline, CDR1 MNHEY and CDR2 SVGAGI. The length of the CDR3 is 16 residues. Trimming removed 5 bases from V and 5 bases from J, with 21 bases in between.

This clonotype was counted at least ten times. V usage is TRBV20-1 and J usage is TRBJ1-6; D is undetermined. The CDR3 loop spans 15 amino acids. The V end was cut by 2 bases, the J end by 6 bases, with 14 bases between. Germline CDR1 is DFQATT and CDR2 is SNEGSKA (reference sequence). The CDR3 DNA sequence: TGCAGTGCTAGAAGGGCAGGCTTAGTTAATTCACCCCTCCACTTT. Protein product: CSARRAGLVNSPLHF.

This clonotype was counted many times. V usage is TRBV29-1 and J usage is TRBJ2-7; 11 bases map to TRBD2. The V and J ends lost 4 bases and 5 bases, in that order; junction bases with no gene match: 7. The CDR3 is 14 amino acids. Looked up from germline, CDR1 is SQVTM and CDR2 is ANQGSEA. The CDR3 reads CSVVLAGGGDEQYF. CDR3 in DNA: TGCAGCGTTGTCCTAGCGGGAGGAGGGGACGAGCAGTACTTC.

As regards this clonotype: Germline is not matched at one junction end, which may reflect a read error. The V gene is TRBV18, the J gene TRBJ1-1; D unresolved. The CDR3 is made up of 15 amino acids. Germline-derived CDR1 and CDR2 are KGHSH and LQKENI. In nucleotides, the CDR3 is TGTGCCAGCTCACCATCGAACAGACCGAACACTGAAGCTCTCTTT. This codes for CASSPSNRPNTEALF.

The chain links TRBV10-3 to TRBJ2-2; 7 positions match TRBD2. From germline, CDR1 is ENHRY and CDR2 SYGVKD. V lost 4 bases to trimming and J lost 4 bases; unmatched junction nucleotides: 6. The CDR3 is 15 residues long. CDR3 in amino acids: CAISGGRGGTGELFF. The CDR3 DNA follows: TGTGCCATCAGTGGTGGGAGGGGAGGCACCGGGGAGCTGTTTTTT.

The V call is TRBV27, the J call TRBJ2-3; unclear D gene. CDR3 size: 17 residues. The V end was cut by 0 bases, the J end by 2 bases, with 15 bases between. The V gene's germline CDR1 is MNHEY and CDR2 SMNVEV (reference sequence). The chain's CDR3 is CASSLSVRLSHTDTQYF. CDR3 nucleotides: TGTGCCAGCAGTTTATCGGTCAGGCTTTCGCACACAGATACGCAGTATTTT.

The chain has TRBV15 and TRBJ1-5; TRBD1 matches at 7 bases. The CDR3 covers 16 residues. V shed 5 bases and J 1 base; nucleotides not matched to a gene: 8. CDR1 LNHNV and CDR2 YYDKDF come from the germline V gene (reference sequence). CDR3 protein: CATSRRVQGSNQPQHF. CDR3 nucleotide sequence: TGTGCCACCAGCCGGAGGGTACAGGGGAGCAATCAGCCCCAGCATTTT.

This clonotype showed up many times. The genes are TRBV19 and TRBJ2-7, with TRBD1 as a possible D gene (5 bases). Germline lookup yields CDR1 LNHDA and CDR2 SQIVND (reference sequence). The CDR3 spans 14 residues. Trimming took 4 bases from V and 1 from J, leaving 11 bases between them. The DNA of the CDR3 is TGTGCCAGTAGTAAGGGGTCTTATTCCTACGAGCAGTACTTC. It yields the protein CASSKGSYSYEQYF.

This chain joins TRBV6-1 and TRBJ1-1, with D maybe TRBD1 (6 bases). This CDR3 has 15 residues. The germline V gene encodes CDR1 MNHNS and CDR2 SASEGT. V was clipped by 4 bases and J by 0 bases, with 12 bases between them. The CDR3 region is CASSGQRDMNTEAFF. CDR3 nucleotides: TGTGCCAGCAGTGGCCAACGGGACATGAACACTGAAGCTTTCTTT.

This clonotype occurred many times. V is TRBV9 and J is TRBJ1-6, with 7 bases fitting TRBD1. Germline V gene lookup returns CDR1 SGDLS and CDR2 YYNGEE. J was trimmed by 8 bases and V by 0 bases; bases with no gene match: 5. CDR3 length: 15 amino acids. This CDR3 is CASSVGGQADSPLHF. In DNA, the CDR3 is TGTGCCAGCAGCGTAGGCGGACAGGCAGATTCACCCCTCCACTTT.

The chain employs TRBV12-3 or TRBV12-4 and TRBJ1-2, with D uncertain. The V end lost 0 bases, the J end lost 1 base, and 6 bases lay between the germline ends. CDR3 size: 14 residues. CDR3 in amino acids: CASSLAQFNYGYTF. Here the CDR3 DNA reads TGTGCCAGCAGTTTAGCACAGTTTAACTATGGCTACACCTTC.

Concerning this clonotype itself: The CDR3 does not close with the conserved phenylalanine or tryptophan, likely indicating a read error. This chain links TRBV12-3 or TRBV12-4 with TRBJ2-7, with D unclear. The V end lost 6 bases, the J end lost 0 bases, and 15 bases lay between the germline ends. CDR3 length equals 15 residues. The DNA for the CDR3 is TGTGCCAGCAGCCCCGAGCTAGTAAGCTCCTACGAGCAGTACTAC. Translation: CASSPELVSSYEQYY.

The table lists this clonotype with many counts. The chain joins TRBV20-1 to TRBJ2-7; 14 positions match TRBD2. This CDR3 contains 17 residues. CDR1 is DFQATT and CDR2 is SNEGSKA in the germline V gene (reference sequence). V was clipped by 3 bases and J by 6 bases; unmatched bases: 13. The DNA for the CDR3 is TGCAGTGCTAGCGTGTTGTTGGGACTAGCGGGAGAATCCGAGCAGTACTTC. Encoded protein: CSASVLLGLAGESEQYF.

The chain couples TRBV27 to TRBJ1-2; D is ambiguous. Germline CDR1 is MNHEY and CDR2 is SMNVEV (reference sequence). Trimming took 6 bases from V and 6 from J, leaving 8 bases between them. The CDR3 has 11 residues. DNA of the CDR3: TGTGCCAGCAGCCCTGGCCATGGCTACACCTTC. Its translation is CASSPGHGYTF.

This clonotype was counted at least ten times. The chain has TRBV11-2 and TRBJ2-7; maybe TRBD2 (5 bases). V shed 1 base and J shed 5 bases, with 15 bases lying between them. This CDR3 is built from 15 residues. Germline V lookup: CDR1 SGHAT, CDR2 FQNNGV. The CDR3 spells CASSLGGSNLDEQYF. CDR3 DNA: TGTGCCAGCAGCTTAGGAGGGAGTAATCTCGACGAGCAGTACTTC.

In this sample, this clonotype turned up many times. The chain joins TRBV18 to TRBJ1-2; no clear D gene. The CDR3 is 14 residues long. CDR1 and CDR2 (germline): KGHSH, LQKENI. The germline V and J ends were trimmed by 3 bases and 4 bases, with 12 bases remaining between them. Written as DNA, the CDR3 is TGTGCCAGCTCACCGCGAGGGAGAGGCTATGGCTACACCTTC. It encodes CASSPRGRGYGYTF.

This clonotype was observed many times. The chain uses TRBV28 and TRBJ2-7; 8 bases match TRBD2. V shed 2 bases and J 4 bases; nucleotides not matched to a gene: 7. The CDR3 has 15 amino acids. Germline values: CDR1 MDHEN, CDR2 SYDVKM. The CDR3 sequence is CASSLVASGWYEQYF. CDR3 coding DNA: TGTGCCAGCAGTTTAGTGGCTAGCGGGTGGTACGAGCAGTACTTC.

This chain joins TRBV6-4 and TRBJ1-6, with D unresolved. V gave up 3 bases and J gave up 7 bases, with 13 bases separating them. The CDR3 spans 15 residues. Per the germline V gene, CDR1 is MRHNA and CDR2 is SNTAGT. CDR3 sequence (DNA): TGTGCCAGCAGTGAGGCAGCTTGGAGGAATTCACCCCTCCACTTT. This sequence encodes CASSEAAWRNSPLHF.

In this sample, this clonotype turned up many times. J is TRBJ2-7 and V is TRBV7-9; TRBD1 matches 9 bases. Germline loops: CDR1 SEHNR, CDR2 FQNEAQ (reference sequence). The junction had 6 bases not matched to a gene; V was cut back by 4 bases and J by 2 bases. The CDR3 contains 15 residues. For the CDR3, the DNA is TGTGCCAGCAGCTCTGGGACAGGGCTTACCTACGAGCAGTACTTC. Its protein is CASSSGTGLTYEQYF.

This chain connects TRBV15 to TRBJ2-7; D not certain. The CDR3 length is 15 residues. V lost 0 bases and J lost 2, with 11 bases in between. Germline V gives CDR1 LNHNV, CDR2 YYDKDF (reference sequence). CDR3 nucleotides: TGTGCCACCAGCAGAGATGTTGACAAAGCCTACGAGCAGTACTTC. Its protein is CATSRDVDKAYEQYF.

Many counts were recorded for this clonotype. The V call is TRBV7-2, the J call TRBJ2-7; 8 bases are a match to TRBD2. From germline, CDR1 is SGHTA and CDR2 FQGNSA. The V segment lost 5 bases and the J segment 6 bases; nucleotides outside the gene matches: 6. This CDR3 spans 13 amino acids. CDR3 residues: CASSTPGGGEQYF. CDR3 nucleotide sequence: TGTGCCAGCAGCACTCCGGGAGGGGGCGAGCAGTACTTC.

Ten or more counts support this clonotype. CDR3 region: CASSGPNTEAFF. DNA of the CDR3: TGTGCCAGCAGTGGGCCGAACACTGAAGCTTTCTTT. The genes are TRBV28 and TRBJ1-1; no firm D call. The CDR3 has 12 amino acids. Looked up from germline, CDR1 is MDHEN and CDR2 is SYDVKM. V was pared by 5 bases and J by 1 base, with 5 bases between.

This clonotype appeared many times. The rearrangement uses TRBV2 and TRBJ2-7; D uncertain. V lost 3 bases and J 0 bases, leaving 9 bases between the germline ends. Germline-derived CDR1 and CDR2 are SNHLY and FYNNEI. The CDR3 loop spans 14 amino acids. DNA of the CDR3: TGTGCCAGCAGTGAGGGCAGCTTCTCCTACGAGCAGTACTTC. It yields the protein CASSEGSFSYEQYF.